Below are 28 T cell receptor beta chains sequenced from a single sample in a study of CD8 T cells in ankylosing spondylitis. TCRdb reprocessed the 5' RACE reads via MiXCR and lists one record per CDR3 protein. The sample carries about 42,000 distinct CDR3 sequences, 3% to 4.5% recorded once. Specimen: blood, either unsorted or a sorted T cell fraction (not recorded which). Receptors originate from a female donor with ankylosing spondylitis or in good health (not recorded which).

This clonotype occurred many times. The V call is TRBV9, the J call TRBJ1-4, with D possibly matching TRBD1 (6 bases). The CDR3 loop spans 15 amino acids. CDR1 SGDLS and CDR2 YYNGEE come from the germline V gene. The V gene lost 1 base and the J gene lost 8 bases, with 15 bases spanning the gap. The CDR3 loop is CASSVQGTKGEKLFF. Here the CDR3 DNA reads TGTGCCAGCAGCGTACAGGGGACGAAAGGCGAAAAACTGTTTTTT.

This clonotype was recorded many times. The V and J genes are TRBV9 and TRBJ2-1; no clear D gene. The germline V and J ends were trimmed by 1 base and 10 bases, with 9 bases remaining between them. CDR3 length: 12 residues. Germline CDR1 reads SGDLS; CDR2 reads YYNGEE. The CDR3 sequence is CASSVSVEEQFF. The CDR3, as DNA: TGTGCCAGCAGCGTATCGGTTGAGGAGCAGTTCTTC. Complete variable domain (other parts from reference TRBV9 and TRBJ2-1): DSGVTQTPKHLITATGQRVTLRCSPRSGDLSVYWYQQSLDQGLQFLIQYYNGEERAKGNILERFSAQQFPDLHSELNLSSLELGDSALYFCASSVSVEEQFFGPGTRLTVL.

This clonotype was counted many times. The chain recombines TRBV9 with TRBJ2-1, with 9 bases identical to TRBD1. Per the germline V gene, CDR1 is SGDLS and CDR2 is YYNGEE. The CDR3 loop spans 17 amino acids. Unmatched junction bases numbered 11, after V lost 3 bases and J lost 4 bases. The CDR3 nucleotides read TGTGCCAGCAGCGGTCGTCAAACAGGGGGCGCGTACAATGAGCAGTTCTTC. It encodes CASSGRQTGGAYNEQFF.

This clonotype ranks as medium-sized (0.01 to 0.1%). The CDR3 DNA reads as TGTGCCAGCAGCCCAGGGACAGTTGGTTCACCCCTCCACTTT. Amino acid sequence: CASSPGTVGSPLHF. The chain has TRBV9 and TRBJ1-6; 7 bases agree with TRBD1. The CDR3 consists of 14 residues. The ends lost 4 bases at V and 9 bases at J; junction bases unmatched: 7. Germline V lookup: CDR1 SGDLS, CDR2 YYNGEE.

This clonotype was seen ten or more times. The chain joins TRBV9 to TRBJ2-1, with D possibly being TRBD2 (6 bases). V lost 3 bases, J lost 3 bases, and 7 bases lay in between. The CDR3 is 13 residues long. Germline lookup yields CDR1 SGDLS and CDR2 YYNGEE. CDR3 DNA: TGTGCCAGCAGCGGCGGGGTCTACAATGAGCAGTTCTTC. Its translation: CASSGGVYNEQFF.

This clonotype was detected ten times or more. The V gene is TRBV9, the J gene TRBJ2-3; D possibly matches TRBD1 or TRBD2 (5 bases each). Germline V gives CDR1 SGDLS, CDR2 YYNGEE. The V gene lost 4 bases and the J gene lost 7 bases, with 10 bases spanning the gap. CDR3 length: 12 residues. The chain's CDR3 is CASSREGHTQYF. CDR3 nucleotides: TGTGCCAGCAGCAGAGAGGGACATACGCAGTATTTT. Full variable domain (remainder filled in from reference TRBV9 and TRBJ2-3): DSGVTQTPKHLITATGQRVTLRCSPRSGDLSVYWYQQSLDQGLQFLIQYYNGEERAKGNILERFSAQQFPDLHSELNLSSLELGDSALYFCASSREGHTQYFGPGTRLTVL.

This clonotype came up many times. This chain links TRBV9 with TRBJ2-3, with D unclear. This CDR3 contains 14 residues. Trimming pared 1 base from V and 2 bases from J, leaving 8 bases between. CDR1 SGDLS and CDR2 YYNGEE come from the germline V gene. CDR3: CASSVSPNTDTQYF. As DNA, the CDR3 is TGTGCCAGCAGCGTAAGTCCTAACACAGATACGCAGTATTTT. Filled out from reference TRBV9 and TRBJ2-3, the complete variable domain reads DSGVTQTPKHLITATGQRVTLRCSPRSGDLSVYWYQQSLDQGLQFLIQYYNGEERAKGNILERFSAQQFPDLHSELNLSSLELGDSALYFCASSVSPNTDTQYFGPGTRLTVL.

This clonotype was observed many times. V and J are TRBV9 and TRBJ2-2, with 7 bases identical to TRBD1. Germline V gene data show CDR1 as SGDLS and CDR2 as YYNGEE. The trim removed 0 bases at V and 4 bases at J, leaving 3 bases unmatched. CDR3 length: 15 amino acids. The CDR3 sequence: CASSVGTGSTGELFF. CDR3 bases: TGTGCCAGCAGCGTAGGGACAGGAAGCACCGGGGAGCTGTTTTTT.

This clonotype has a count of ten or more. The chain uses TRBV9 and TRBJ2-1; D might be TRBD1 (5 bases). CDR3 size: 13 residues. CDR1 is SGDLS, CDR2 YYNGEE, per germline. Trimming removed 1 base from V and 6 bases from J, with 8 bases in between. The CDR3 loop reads CASSVRQGNEQFF. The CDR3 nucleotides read TGTGCCAGCAGCGTACGGCAGGGCAATGAGCAGTTCTTC.

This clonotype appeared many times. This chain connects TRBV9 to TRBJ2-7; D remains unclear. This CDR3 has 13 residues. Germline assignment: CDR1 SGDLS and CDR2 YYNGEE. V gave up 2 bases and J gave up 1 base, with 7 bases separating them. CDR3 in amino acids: CASSVSESYEQYF. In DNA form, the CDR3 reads TGTGCCAGCAGCGTGTCGGAGTCCTACGAGCAGTACTTC.

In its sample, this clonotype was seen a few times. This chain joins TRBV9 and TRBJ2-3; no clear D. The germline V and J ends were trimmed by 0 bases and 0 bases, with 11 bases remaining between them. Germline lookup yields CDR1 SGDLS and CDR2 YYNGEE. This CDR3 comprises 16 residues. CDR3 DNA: TGTGCCAGCAGCGTAGAATTCCTAGGCAGCACAGATACGCAGTATTTT. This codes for CASSVEFLGSTDTQYF.

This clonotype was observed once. The CDR3 protein is CASSLQGTDTQYF. In DNA form, the CDR3 reads TGTGCCAGCAGCTTGCAAGGAACAGATACGCAGTATTTT. The chain uses TRBV9 and TRBJ2-3; no reliable D call. The CDR3 sequence is 13 residues long. Germline CDR1 reads SGDLS; CDR2 reads YYNGEE. V was pared by 4 bases and J by 3 bases, with 9 bases between.

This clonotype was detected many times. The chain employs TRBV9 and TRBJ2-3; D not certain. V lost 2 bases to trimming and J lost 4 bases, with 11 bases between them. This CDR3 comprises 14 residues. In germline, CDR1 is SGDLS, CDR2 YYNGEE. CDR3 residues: CASSVAGRPDTQYF. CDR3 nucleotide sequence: TGTGCCAGCAGCGTGGCAGGACGCCCAGATACGCAGTATTTT. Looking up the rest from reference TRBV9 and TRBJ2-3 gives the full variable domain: DSGVTQTPKHLITATGQRVTLRCSPRSGDLSVYWYQQSLDQGLQFLIQYYNGEERAKGNILERFSAQQFPDLHSELNLSSLELGDSALYFCASSVAGRPDTQYFGPGTRLTVL.

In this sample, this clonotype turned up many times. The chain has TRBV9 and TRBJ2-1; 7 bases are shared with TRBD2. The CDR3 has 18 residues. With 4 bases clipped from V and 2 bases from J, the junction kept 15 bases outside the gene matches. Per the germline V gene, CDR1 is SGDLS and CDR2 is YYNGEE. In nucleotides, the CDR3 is TGTGCCAGCAGCTCACTCCCGGGAGGAACAGGACCCTACAATGAGCAGTTCTTC. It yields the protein CASSSLPGGTGPYNEQFF.

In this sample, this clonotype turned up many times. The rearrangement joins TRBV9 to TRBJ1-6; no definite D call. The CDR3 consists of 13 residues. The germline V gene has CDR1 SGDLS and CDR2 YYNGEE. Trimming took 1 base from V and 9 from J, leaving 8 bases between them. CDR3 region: CASSVRERSPLHF. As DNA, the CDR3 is TGTGCCAGCAGCGTACGCGAGCGTTCACCCCTCCACTTT.

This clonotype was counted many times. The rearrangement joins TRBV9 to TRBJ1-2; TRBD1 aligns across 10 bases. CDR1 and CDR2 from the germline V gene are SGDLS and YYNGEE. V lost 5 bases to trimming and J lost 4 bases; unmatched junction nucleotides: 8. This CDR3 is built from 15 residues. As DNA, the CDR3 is TGTGCCAGCAGAGCCGGGACAGGGGCCTCCTATGGCTACACCTTC. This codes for CASRAGTGASYGYTF. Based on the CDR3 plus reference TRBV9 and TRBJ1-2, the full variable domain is DSGVTQTPKHLITATGQRVTLRCSPRSGDLSVYWYQQSLDQGLQFLIQYYNGEERAKGNILERFSAQQFPDLHSELNLSSLELGDSALYFCASRAGTGASYGYTFGSGTRLTVV.

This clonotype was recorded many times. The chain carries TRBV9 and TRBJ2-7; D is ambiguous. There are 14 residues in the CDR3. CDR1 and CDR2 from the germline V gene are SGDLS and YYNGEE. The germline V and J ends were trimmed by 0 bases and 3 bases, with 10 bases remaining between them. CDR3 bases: TGTGCCAGCAGCGTAGATGTCAGTGTCTACGAGCAGTACTTC. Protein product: CASSVDVSVYEQYF.

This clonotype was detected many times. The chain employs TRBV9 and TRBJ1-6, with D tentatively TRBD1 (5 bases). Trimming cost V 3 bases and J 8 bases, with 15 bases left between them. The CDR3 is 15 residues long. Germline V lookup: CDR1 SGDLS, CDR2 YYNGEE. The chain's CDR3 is CASSAVQGEDSPLHF. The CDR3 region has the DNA TGTGCCAGCAGCGCTGTACAAGGGGAGGATTCACCCCTCCACTTT.

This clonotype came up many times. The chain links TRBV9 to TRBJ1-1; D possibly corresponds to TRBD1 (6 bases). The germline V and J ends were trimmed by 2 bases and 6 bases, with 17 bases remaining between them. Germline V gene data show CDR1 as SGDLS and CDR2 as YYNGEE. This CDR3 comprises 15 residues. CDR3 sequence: CASSVGGDIVSEAFF. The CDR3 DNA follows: TGTGCCAGCAGCGTTGGAGGGGACATCGTCTCTGAAGCTTTCTTT. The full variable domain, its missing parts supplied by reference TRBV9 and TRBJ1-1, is DSGVTQTPKHLITATGQRVTLRCSPRSGDLSVYWYQQSLDQGLQFLIQYYNGEERAKGNILERFSAQQFPDLHSELNLSSLELGDSALYFCASSVGGDIVSEAFFGQGTRLTVV.

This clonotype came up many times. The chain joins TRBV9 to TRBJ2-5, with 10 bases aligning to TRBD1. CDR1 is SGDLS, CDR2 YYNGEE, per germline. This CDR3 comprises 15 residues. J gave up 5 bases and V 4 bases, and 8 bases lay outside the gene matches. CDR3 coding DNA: TGTGCCAGCAGCAGTCGGACAGGGGGGAGTGAGACCCAGTACTTC. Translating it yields CASSSRTGGSETQYF.

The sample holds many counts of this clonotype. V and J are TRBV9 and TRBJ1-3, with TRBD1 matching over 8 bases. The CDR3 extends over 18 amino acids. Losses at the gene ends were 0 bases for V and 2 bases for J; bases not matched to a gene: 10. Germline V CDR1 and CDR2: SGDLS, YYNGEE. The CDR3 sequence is CASSVEPLLQGAGNTIYF. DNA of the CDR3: TGTGCCAGCAGCGTAGAACCCCTCCTACAGGGGGCTGGAAACACCATATATTTT.

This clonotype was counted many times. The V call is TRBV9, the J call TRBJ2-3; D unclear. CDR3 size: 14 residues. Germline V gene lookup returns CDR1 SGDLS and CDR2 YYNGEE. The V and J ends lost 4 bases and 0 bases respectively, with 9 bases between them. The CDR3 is CASSMSDSTDTQYF. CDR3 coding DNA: TGTGCCAGCAGCATGAGCGATAGCACAGATACGCAGTATTTT.

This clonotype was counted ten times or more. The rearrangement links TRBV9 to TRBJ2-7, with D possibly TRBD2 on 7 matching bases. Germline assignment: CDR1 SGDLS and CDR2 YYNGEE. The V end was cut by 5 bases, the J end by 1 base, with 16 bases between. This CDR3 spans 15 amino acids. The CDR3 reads CASSATGGKSYEQYF. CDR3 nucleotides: TGTGCCAGCAGTGCCACGGGGGGCAAGTCCTACGAGCAGTACTTC.

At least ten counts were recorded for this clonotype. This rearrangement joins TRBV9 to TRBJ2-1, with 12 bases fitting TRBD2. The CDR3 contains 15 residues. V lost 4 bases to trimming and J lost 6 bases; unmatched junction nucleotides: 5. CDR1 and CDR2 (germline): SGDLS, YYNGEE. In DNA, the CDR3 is TGTGCCAGCAGCCCGACTAGCGGGGGAAGCAATGAGCAGTTCTTC. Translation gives CASSPTSGGSNEQFF. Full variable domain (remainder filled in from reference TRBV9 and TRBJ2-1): DSGVTQTPKHLITATGQRVTLRCSPRSGDLSVYWYQQSLDQGLQFLIQYYNGEERAKGNILERFSAQQFPDLHSELNLSSLELGDSALYFCASSPTSGGSNEQFFGPGTRLTVL.

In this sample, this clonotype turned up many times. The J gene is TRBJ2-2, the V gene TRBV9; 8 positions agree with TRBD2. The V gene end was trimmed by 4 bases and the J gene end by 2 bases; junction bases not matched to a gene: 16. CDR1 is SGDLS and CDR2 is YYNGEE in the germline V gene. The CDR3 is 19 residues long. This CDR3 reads CASSSRRRMAGGNTGELFF. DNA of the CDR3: TGTGCCAGCAGCTCCCGTAGGAGGATGGCGGGGGGAAACACCGGGGAGCTGTTTTTT.

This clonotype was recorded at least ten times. The CDR3 DNA reads TGCGCCAGCAGTCAATCGAAAGGACAAATCGATGAGCAGTTCTTC. This sequence encodes CASSQSKGQIDEQFF. This chain links TRBV23-1 with TRBJ2-1; TRBD1 is a possible D gene (5 bases). Being an ORF, TRBV23-1 has a function that is uncertain. Trimming stripped 0 bases from V and 8 bases from J, with 14 bases between. The CDR3 is 15 residues long.

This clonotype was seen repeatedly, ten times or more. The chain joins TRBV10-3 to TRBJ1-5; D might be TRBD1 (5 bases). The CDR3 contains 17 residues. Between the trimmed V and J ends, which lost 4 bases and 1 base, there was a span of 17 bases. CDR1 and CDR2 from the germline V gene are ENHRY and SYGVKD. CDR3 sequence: CAISVPKLRQSNQPQHF. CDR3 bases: TGTGCCATCAGTGTCCCTAAACTCCGACAGAGCAATCAGCCCCAGCATTTT.

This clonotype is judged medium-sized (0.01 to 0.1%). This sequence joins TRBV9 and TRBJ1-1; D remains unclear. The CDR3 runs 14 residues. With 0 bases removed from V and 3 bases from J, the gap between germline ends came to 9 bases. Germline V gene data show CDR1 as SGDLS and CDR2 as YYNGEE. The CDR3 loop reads CASSVGGGHTEAFF. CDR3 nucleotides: TGTGCCAGCAGCGTAGGGGGTGGGCACACTGAAGCTTTCTTT.